The T cell receptor delta chain described here comes from a study of Vδ1+ human thymocytes. The template was reverse-transcribed extracted RNA. Pooled V-gene forward primers with one constant-region reverse primer generated the CDR3 amplicons by multiplex PCR. With CATT, TCRdb re-called clones from the multiplex PCR reads. This table has fewer than 25,000 delta-chain clones, around 7.9% appearing once. Thymocytes were sorted as CD3+ TCRVdelta1+ TCRVdelta2- after alphabeta T cell depletion. Vdelta1+ thymocyte sorts reached between about 97% and 99.6% purity. Concerning this clone: Its antigen remains unknown.

Findings and caveats of the study: In the thymus, TRG and TRD repertoires looked highly polyclonal with Gaussian CDR3 lengths. Unlike peripheral blood Vdelta1+ controls, thymic delta-chain sequences included around 21% Vdelta2 and few Vdelta3.

V was shortened by 2 bases and J by 2 bases, with 33 bases between the two germline ends. Germline V lookup: CDR1 TSWWSYY, CDR2 QGS. CDR3 length equals 22 residues. Input material: Vdelta1+ gamma-delta thymocytes from the thymus. Regarding subset: FACS-sorted CD3+ TCRalphabeta- TCRVdelta1+ TCRVdelta2- thymocytes. The rearrangement uses TRDV1 and TRDJ1; tentative D call: TRDD3 (5 bases). This TCR was sampled from a child under two years old who had congenital heart surgery. The CDR3 sequence is CALGEKTFRWRGIHGQTDKLIF. The CDR3 region has the DNA TGTGCTCTTGGGGAAAAGACATTCCGATGGAGAGGGATCCACGGTCAGACCGATAAACTCATCTTT.